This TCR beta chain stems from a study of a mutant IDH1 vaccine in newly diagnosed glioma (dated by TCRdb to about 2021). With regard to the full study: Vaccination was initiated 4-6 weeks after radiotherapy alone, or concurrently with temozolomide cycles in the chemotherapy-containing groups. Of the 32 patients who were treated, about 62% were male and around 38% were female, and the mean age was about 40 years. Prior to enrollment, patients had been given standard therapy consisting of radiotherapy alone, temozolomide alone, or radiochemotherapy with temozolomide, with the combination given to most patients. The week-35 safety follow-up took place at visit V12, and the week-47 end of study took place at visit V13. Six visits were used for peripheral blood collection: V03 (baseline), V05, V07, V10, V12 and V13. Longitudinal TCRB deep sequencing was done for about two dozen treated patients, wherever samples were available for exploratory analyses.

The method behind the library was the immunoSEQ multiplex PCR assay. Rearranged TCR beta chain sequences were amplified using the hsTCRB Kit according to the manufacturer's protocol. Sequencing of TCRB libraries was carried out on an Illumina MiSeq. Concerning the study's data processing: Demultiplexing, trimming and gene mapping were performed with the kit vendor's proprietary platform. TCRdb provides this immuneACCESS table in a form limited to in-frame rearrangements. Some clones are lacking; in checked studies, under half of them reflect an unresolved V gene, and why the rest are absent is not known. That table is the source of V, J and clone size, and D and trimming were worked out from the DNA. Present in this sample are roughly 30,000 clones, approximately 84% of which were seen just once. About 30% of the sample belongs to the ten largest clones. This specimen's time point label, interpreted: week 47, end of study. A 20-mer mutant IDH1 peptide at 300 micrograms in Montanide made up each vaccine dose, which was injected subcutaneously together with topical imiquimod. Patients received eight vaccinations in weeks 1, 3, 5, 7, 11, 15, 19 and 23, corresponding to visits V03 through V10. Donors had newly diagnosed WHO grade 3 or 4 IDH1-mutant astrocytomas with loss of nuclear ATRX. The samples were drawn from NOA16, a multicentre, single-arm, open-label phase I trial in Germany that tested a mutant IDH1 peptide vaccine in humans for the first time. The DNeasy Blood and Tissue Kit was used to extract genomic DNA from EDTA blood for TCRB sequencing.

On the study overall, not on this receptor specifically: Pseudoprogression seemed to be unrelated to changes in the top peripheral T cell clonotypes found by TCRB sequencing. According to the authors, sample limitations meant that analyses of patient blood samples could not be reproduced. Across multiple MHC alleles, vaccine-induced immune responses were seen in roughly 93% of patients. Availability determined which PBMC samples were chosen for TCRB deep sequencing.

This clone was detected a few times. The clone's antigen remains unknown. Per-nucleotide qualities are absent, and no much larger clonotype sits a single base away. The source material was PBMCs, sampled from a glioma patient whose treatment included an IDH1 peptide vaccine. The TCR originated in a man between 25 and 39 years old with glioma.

For the CDR3, the sequence is CASRGGGGYNEQFF. The nucleotide sequence is given as TGCGCCAGCAGGGGCGGGGGGGGATACAATGAGCAGTTCTTC. Rearrangement joined TRBV5-1 to TRBJ2-1, and 9 junctional nucleotides match TRBD2. The CDR3, cysteine through phenylalanine, is 14 amino acids long. Of the read, only the CDR3 DNA is kept; its 42 bases are in frame from base 1. The germline V gene yields SGHRS for CDR1 and YFSETQ for CDR2. V is cut back by 5 bases and J by 4 bases, with 4 bases in the junction unmatched. Beyond the CDR3, the reference TRBV5-1 and TRBJ2-1 genes provide the residues; the full variable domain reads: KAGVTQTPRYLIKTRGQQVTLSCSPISGHRSVSWYQQTPGQGLQFLFEYFSETQRNKGNFPGRFSGRQFSNSRSEMNVSTLELGDSALYLCASRGGGGYNEQFFGPGTRLTVL.